The clone carrying this T cell receptor (beta chain) occurred many times. Its antigen is still unknown. This entry belongs to a study of T cell repertoires in cytomegalovirus infection. Study in general: Public TCR beta signature analysis indicated the presence of both CMV infection and matching HLA type.

This CDR3 region has 16 residues. J lost 2 bases, V lost 5 bases, and 10 bases had no gene match. CDR1 is SGHTA and CDR2 is FQGNSA in the germline V gene. Study-wide results and limits: Pooled public TCR beta family frequency picked out CMV carriers with the relevant HLA. HLA-C-restricted CMV clonotypes gave the most frequent clonotype in two of eight donors.

Via MiXCR, TCRdb re-called the reads, giving one row per CDR3 protein. The repertoire holds about 740,000 distinct CDR3 sequences, with 35% to 45% as singletons. The sequence was collected from a human donor in good health (CMV status not recorded). Some clones in this sample may be carry-over from other donors' samples. J is TRBJ2-7 and V is TRBV7-2; TRBD2 aligns across 9 bases. Sequenced sample: PBMCs. The CDR3 reads CASSPNGVAGAYEQYF. The CDR3 region has the DNA TGTGCCAGCAGCCCCAACGGAGTAGCGGGAGCCTACGAGCAGTACTTC.